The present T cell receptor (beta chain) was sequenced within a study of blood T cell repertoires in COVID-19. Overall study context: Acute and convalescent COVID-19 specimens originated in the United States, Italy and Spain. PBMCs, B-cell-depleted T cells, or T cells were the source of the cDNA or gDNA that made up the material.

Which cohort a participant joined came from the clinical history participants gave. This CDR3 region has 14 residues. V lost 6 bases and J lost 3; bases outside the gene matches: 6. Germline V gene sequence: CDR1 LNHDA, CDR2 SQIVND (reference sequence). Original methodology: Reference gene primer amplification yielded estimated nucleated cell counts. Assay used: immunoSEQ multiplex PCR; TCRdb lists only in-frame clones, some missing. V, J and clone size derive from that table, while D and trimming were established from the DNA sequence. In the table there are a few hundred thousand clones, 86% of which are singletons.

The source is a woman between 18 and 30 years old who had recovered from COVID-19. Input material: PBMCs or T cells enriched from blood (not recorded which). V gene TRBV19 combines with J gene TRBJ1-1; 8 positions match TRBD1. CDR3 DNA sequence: TGTGCCAGTAGACCGCGGACAGGGTACACTGAAGCTTTCTTT. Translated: CASRPRTGYTEAFF.